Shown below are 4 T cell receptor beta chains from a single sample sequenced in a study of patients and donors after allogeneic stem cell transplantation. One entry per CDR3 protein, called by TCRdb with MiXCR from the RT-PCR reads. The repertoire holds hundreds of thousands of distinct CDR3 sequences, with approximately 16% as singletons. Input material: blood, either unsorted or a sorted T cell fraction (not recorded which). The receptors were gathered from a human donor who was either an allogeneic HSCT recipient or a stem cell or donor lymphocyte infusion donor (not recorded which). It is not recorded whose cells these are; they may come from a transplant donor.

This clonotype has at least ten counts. CDR3 nucleotides: TGTGCCAGCTTGCAAGGGAATTATGGCTACACCTTC. Its protein is CASLQGNYGYTF. The chain couples TRBV6-5 to TRBJ1-2; no reliable D call. The V gene's germline CDR1 is MNHEY and CDR2 SVGAGI. Trimming pared 8 bases from V and 5 bases from J, leaving 12 bases between. The CDR3 is 12 residues long.

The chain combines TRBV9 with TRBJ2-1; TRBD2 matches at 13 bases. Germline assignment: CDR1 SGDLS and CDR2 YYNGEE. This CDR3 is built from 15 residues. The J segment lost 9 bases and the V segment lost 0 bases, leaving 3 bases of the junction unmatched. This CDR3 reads CASSVGTSGSTEQFF. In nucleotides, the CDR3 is TGTGCCAGCAGCGTAGGGACTAGCGGGAGCACTGAGCAGTTCTTC.

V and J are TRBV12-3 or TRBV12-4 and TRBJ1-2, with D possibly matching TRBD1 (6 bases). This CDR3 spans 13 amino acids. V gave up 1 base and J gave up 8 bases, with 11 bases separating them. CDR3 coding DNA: TGTGCCAGCAGTTTAGGGGGGCTGGGGGGCTACACCTTC. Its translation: CASSLGGLGGYTF.

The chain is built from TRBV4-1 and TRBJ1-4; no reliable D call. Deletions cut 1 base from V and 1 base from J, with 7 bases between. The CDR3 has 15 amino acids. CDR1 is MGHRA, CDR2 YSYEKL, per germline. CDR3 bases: TGCGCCAGCAGCCAAGTTCCCATAACTAATGAAAAACTGTTTTTT. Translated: CASSQVPITNEKLFF.